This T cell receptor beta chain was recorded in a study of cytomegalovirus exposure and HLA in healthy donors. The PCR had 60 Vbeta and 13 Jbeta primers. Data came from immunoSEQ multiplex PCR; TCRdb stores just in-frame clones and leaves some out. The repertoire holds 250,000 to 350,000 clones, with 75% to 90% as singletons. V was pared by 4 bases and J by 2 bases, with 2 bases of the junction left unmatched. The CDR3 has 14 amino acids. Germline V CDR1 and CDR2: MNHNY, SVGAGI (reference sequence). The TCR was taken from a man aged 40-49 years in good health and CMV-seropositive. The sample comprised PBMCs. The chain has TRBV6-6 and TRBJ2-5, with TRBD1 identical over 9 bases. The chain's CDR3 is CASSWDRDQETQYF. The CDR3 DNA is TGTGCCAGCAGTTGGGACAGGGATCAAGAGACCCAGTACTTC.